This entry lists 5 T cell receptor beta chains sequenced from one sample in a study of brain T cells in children with intractable seizures. Sequencing used immunoSEQ multiplex PCR; TCRdb keeps in-frame clones, though not all of them. The repertoire includes under 150,000 clones, 90% to 95% of them detected once, and under 4.5% sits in the top ten. The source material was peripheral blood, sampled at surgery. Receptor source: a boy under three years old with hemimegalencephaly and intractable seizures.

CDR3 DNA sequence: TGTGCCAGTAGTATCGTAGGGGGCACCGGGGAGCTGTTTTTT. It codes for CASSIVGGTGELFF. V is TRBV19 and J is TRBJ2-2, with D tentatively TRBD1 (6 bases). This CDR3 region has 14 residues. The V gene's germline CDR1 is LNHDA and CDR2 SQIVND (reference sequence). With 3 bases removed from V and 4 bases from J, the gap between germline ends came to 9 bases.

V and J are TRBV27 and TRBJ2-7, with 10 bases that match TRBD1. This CDR3 has 15 residues. The junction had 6 bases not matched to a gene; V was cut back by 5 bases and J by 2 bases. Germline-derived CDR1 and CDR2 are MNHEY and SMNVEV (reference sequence). CDR3 sequence: CASSVRGTGAYEQYF. CDR3 nucleotide sequence: TGTGCCAGCAGTGTCCGCGGGACAGGGGCCTACGAGCAGTACTTC.

The chain carries TRBV20-1 and TRBJ2-2, with 8 bases that match TRBD2. V was clipped by 3 bases and J by 14 bases; unmatched bases: 11. From germline, CDR1 is DFQATT and CDR2 SNEGSKA (reference sequence). The CDR3 spans 13 residues. The chain's CDR3 is CSASPSGREDLFF. CDR3 DNA: TGCAGTGCTAGTCCTTCTGGGCGGGAGGATCTGTTTTTT.

The chain has TRBV11-2 and TRBJ2-5, with 16 bases matching TRBD2. Germline V gene data show CDR1 as SGHAT and CDR2 as FQNNGV. The V segment lost 5 bases and the J segment 1 base; nucleotides outside the gene matches: 4. The CDR3 is 17 residues long. DNA for the CDR3: TGTGCCAGCAGCCAAGGGACTAGCGGGAGGGCCCAAGAGACCCAGTACTTC. Encoded protein: CASSQGTSGRAQETQYF.

The chain carries TRBV2 and TRBJ1-1, with D unresolved. Trimming stripped 4 bases from V and 3 bases from J, with 9 bases between. The CDR3 spans 13 residues. Germline CDR1 reads SNHLY; CDR2 reads FYNNEI. CDR3: CASSGQSDTEAFF. CDR3 nucleotide sequence: TGTGCCAGCAGTGGGCAGAGCGACACTGAAGCTTTCTTT.